These 16 T cell receptor beta chains were sequenced from one sample in a study of cytomegalovirus exposure and HLA in healthy donors. Researchers ran the PCR with 60 Vbeta and 13 Jbeta primers. Data came from immunoSEQ multiplex PCR; TCRdb stores just in-frame clones and leaves some out. This sample has approximately 100,000 clones; around 74% occur once, and the top ten carry roughly 15%. Sequencing input: PBMCs. Receptors were obtained from a male donor in good health and CMV-seropositive.

This clone was observed a single time. The CDR3 loop reads CASSPLAAITDTQYF. CDR3 sequence (DNA): TGTGCCAGCAGCCCATTAGCGGCGATCACAGATACGCAGTATTTT. The chain carries TRBV7-8 and TRBJ2-3; D may be TRBD2 (6 bases). CDR3 length: 15 amino acids. Trimming cost V 5 bases and J 2 bases, with 14 bases left between them. The germline CDR1 and CDR2 sequences are SGHVS and FQNEAQ.

The V and J genes are TRBV19 and TRBJ2-2, with 9 bases matching TRBD1. This CDR3 has 17 amino acids. With V trimmed by 7 bases and J by 7 bases, 16 bases remained unmatched. Germline V CDR1 and CDR2: LNHDA, SQIVND (reference sequence). CDR3 bases: TGTGCCAGTACACGGGGGACAGGGAACCTGTGGTTCGGGGAGCTGTTTTTT. It specifies CASTRGTGNLWFGELFF. Using reference TRBV19 and TRBJ2-2 for the parts outside the CDR3, the full variable domain is DGGITQSPKYLFRKEGQNVTLSCEQNLNHDAMYWYRQDPGQGLRLIYYSQIVNDFQKGDIAEGYSVSREKKESFPLTVTSAQKNPTAFYLCASTRGTGNLWFGELFFGEGSRLTVL.

This clone was counted a few times. The V gene is TRBV7-9, the J gene TRBJ2-3; D perhaps matches TRBD1 (5 bases). This CDR3 has 11 residues. V was cut by 9 bases and J by 11 bases, with 15 bases left in between. CDR1 and CDR2 from the germline V gene are SEHNR and FQNEAQ (reference sequence). DNA of the CDR3: TGTGCCAGTGGGGCCTCCCCTAGGCAGTATTTT. It codes for CASGASPRQYF.

The CDR3 is CASSQEVQGGGVLFF. As DNA, the CDR3 is TGCGCCAGCAGCCAAGAAGTCCAGGGCGGGGGAGTCCTGTTTTTT. The V and J genes are TRBV4-3 and TRBJ2-2; TRBD2 matches at 7 bases. The CDR3 covers 15 residues. The germline V gene has CDR1 LGHNA and CDR2 YSLEER. The V gene end was trimmed by 0 bases and the J gene end by 14 bases; junction bases not matched to a gene: 12.

The V call is TRBV5-1, the J call TRBJ1-1, with 7 bases matching TRBD1. The CDR3 length is 13 residues. CDR1 is SGHRS, CDR2 YFSETQ, per germline. V lost 4 bases and J lost 11; bases outside the gene matches: 11. Written as DNA, the CDR3 is TGCGCCAGCAGCCACCCACAGGGGATGGAGGCTTTCTTT. Translation: CASSHPQGMEAFF.

The chain couples TRBV29-1 to TRBJ1-2; TRBD1 is a possible D gene (5 bases). Germline V gene sequence: CDR1 SQVTM, CDR2 ANQGSEA. Deletions cut 4 bases from V and 7 bases from J, with 19 bases between. CDR3 length: 14 residues. The CDR3 spells CSVGRDRGVGGYTF. The CDR3 nucleotides read TGCAGCGTTGGCAGGGACCGCGGGGTCGGTGGCTACACCTTC.

V gene TRBV7-3 combines with J gene TRBJ2-2; D is possibly TRBD2 (6 bases). The CDR3 is 17 residues long. Germline V gene lookup returns CDR1 SGHTA and CDR2 FQGTGA. V was trimmed by 2 bases and J by 0 bases, leaving 13 bases between them. CDR3 sequence: CASSLYLGGTNTGELFF. The DNA of the CDR3 is TGTGCCAGCAGCTTATACCTCGGGGGAACGAACACCGGGGAGCTGTTTTTT.

This clone was seen a single time. This chain joins TRBV5-6 and TRBJ2-7, with 7 bases that match TRBD2. J was trimmed by 4 bases and V by 3 bases; bases with no gene match: 7. The V gene's germline CDR1 is SGHDT and CDR2 YYEEEE. The CDR3 runs to 14 residues. The CDR3 here is CASSYAGVRYEQYF. The CDR3 DNA reads as TGTGCCAGCAGCTACGCGGGGGTTCGGTACGAGCAGTACTTC.

The genes are TRBV15 and TRBJ2-5, with D perhaps matching TRBD2 (6 bases). The V gene lost 2 bases and the J gene lost 5 bases, with 12 bases spanning the gap. CDR3 size: 14 residues. Germline-derived CDR1 and CDR2 are LNHNV and YYDKDF (reference sequence). The CDR3 protein is CATSRRLVGETQYF. In nucleotides, the CDR3 is TGTGCCACCAGCAGAAGACTAGTTGGTGAGACCCAGTACTTC.

This chain joins TRBV2 and TRBJ2-3; D gene ambiguous. V was clipped by 9 bases and J by 6 bases, with 10 bases between them. The germline V gene encodes CDR1 SNHLY and CDR2 FYNNEI. The CDR3 length is 11 residues. CDR3 in DNA: TGTGCCAGTTCGACTGAGGATACGCAGTATTTT. Translation gives CASSTEDTQYF.

The chain has TRBV28 and TRBJ1-1, with TRBD1 as a possible D gene (6 bases). CDR3 length equals 16 residues. The V gene lost 5 bases and the J gene lost 0 bases, with 16 bases spanning the gap. Germline V gene data show CDR1 as MDHEN and CDR2 as SYDVKM. CDR3: CASSGWGQGLNTEAFF. The CDR3 nucleotides read TGTGCCAGCAGTGGGTGGGGGCAGGGATTGAACACTGAAGCTTTCTTT.

This clone was picked up a small number of times. The V gene is TRBV19, the J gene TRBJ1-5, with 7 bases fitting TRBD1. The CDR3 spans 15 residues. The V and J ends lost 5 bases and 6 bases, in that order; junction bases with no gene match: 10. Looked up from germline, CDR1 is LNHDA and CDR2 is SQIVND (reference sequence). CDR3 in DNA: TGTGCCAGTAGTCCAACAGGGGCCTGGGGTCAGCCCCAGCATTTT. Translation gives CASSPTGAWGQPQHF. Combining the CDR3 with reference TRBV19 and TRBJ1-5 gives the whole variable domain DGGITQSPKYLFRKEGQNVTLSCEQNLNHDAMYWYRQDPGQGLRLIYYSQIVNDFQKGDIAEGYSVSREKKESFPLTVTSAQKNPTAFYLCASSPTGAWGQPQHFGDGTRLSIL.

The V and J genes are TRBV9 and TRBJ2-5, with D maybe TRBD1 (5 bases). The CDR3 consists of 12 residues. The V end lost 3 bases, the J end lost 7 bases, and 10 bases lay between the germline ends. Germline lookup yields CDR1 SGDLS and CDR2 YYNGEE. The CDR3 nucleotides are TGTGCCAGCAGCGCCAATCAGGGGACCCAGTACTTC. This translates into CASSANQGTQYF.

This chain links TRBV19 with TRBJ2-1; D perhaps matches TRBD2 (5 bases). The V gene's germline CDR1 is LNHDA and CDR2 SQIVND (reference sequence). Trimming shortened V by 4 bases and J by 9 bases, and 16 bases separated the two germline ends. The CDR3 runs 14 residues. DNA for the CDR3: TGTGCCAGTAGTACGACCGGGGTACGGCCTGAGCAGTTCTTC. As protein: CASSTTGVRPEQFF.

V gene TRBV21-1 combines with J gene TRBJ1-5; TRBD1, the table's D call, lacks a check against the DNA. TRBV21-1 is reported as a pseudogene. This CDR3 is 15 amino acids long. CDR3 residues: CASSKLGNSNQPQHF. CDR3 sequence (DNA): TGTGCCAGCAGCAAACTGGGCAATAGCAATCAGCCCCAGCATTTT.

The V call is TRBV5-1, the J call TRBJ2-1; 7 bases map to TRBD2. The CDR3 sequence is 13 residues long. J gave up 9 bases and V 3 bases, and 6 bases lay outside the gene matches. Germline V CDR1 and CDR2: SGHRS, YFSETQ. CDR3 region: CASSWAGETEQFF. DNA for the CDR3: TGCGCCAGCAGCTGGGCGGGGGAGACTGAGCAGTTCTTC.